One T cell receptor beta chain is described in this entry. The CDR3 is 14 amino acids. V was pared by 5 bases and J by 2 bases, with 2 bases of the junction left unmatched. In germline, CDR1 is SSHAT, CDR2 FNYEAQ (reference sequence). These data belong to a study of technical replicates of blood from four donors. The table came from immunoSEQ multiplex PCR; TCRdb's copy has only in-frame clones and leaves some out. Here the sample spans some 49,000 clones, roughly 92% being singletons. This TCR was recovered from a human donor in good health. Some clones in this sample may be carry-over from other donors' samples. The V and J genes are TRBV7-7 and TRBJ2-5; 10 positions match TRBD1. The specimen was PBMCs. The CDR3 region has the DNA TGTGCCAGCAGCAGGACAGGGGGTCAAGAGACCCAGTACTTC. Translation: CASSRTGGQETQYF.